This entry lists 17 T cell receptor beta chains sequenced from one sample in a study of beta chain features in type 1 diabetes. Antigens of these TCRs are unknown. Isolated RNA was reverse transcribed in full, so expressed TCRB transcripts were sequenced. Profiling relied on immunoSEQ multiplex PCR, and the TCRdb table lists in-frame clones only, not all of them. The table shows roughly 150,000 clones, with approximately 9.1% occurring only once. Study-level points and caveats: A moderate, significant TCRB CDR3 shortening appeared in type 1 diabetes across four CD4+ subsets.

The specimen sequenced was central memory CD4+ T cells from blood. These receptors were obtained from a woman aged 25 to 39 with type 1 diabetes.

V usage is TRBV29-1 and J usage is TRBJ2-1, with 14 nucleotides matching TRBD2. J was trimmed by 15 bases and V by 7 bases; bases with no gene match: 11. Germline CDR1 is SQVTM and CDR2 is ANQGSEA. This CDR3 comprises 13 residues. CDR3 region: CSGGGTSGRDLFF. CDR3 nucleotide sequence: TGCAGCGGAGGGGGGACTAGCGGGAGAGATCTGTTCTTC.

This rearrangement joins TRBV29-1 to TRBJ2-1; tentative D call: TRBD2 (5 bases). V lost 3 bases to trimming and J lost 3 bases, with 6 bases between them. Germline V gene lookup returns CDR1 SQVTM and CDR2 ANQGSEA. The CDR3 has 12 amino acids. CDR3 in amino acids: CSVERDYNEQFF. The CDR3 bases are TGCAGCGTTGAGAGGGACTACAATGAGCAGTTCTTC.

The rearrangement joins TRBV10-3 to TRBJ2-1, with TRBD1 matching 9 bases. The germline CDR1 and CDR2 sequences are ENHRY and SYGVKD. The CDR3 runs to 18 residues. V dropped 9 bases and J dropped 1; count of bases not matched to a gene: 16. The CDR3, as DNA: TGTGCCATTCAACCGGGACAGGGTAGGTCCGGGTCCTACAATGAGCAGTTCTTC. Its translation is CAIQPGQGRSGSYNEQFF.

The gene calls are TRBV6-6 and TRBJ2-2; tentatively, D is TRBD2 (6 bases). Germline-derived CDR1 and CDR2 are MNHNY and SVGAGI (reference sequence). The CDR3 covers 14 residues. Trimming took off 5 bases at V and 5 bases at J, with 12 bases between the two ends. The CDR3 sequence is CASSPTTSTGELFF. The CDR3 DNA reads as TGTGCCAGCAGTCCGACGACTAGTACCGGGGAGCTGTTTTTT.

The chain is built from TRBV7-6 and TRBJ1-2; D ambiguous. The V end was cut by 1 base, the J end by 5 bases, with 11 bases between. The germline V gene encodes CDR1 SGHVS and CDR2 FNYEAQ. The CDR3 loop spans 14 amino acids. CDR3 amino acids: CASSLGPSSYGYTF. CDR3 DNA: TGTGCCAGCAGCTTAGGCCCCAGTTCTTATGGCTACACCTTC.

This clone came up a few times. In DNA form, the CDR3 reads TGTGCCAGCAGTCTTCTCCAAGAGACCCAGTACTTC. Amino acid sequence: CASSLLQETQYF. The chain links TRBV28 to TRBJ2-5; D gene ambiguous. The germline V and J ends were trimmed by 5 bases and 1 base, with 5 bases remaining between them. CDR1 is MDHEN and CDR2 is SYDVKM in the germline V gene. The CDR3 runs 12 residues.

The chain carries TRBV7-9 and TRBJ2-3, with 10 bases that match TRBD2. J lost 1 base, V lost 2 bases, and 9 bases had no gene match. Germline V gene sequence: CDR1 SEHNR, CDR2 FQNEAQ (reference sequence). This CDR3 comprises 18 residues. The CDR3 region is CASSLPFRLAGRTDTQYF. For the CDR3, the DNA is TGTGCCAGCAGCTTACCTTTCCGACTAGCGGGCCGCACAGATACGCAGTATTTT.

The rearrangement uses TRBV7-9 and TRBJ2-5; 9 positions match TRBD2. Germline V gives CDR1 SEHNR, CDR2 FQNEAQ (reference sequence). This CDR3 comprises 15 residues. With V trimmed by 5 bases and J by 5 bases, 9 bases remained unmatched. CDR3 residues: CASSLRLAVGETQYF. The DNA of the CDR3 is TGTGCCAGCAGCCTGAGACTAGCGGTGGGGGAGACCCAGTACTTC.

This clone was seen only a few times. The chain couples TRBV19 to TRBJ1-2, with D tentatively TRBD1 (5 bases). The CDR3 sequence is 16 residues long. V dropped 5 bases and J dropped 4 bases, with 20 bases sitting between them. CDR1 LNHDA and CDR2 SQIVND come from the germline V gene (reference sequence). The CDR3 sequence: CASSHPETVLAYGYTF. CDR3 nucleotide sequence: TGTGCCAGTAGTCATCCCGAGACAGTTTTGGCCTATGGCTACACCTTC.

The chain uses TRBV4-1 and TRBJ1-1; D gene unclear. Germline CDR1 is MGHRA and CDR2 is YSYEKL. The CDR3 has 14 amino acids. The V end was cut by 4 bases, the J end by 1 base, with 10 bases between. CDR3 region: CASSLGNRNTEAFF. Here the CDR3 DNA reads TGCGCCAGCAGCCTCGGGAACAGGAACACTGAAGCTTTCTTT.

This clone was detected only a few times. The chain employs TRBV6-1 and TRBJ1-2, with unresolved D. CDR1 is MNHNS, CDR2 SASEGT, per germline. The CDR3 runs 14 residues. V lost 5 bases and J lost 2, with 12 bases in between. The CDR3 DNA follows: TGTGCCAGCAGTCCTCCACATAAGAACTATGGCTACACCTTC. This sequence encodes CASSPPHKNYGYTF.

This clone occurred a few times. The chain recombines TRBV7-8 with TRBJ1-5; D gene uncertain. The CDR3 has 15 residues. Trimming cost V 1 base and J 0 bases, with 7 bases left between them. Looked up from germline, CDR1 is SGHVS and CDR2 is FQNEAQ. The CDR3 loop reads CASSLEAASNQPQHF. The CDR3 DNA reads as TGTGCCAGCAGCTTAGAAGCGGCTAGCAATCAGCCCCAGCATTTT. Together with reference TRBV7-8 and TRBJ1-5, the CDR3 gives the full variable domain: GAGVSQSPRYKVAKRGQDVALRCDPISGHVSLFWYQQALGQGPEFLTYFQNEAQLDKSGLPSDRFFAERPEGSVSTLKIQRTQQEDSAVYLCASSLEAASNQPQHFGDGTRLSIL.

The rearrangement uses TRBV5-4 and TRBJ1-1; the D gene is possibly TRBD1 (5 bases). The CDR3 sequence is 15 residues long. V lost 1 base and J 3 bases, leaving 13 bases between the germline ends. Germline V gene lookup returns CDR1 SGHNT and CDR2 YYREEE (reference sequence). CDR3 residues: CASSLNPRAYTEAFF. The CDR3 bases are TGTGCCAGCAGCTTGAATCCCAGGGCGTACACTGAAGCTTTCTTT.

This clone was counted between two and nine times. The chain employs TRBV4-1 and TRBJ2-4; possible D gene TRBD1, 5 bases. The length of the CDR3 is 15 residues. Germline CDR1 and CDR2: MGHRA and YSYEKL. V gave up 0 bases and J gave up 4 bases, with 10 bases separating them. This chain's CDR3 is CASSQDRAEKNIQYF. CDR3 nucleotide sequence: TGCGCCAGCAGCCAAGACAGGGCGGAGAAAAACATTCAGTACTTC.

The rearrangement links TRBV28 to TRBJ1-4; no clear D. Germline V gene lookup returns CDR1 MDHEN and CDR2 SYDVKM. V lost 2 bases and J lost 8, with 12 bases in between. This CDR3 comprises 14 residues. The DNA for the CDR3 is TGTGCCAGCAGTTTAATTGGGCACGGCGAAAAACTGTTTTTT. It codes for CASSLIGHGEKLFF.

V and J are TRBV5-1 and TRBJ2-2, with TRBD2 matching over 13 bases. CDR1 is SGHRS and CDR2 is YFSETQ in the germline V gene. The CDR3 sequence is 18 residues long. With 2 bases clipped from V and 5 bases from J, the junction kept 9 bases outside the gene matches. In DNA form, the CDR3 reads TGCGCCAGCAGCTTTGGGACTAGCGGGACCCCGGGTACCGGGGAGCTGTTTTTT. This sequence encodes CASSFGTSGTPGTGELFF.

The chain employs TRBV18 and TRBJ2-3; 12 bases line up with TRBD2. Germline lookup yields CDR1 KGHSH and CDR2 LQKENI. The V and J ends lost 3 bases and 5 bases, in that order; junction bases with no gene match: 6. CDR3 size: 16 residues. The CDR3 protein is CASSPPGLAGIDTQYF. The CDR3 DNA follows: TGTGCCAGCTCACCTCCTGGACTAGCGGGGATAGATACGCAGTATTTT.